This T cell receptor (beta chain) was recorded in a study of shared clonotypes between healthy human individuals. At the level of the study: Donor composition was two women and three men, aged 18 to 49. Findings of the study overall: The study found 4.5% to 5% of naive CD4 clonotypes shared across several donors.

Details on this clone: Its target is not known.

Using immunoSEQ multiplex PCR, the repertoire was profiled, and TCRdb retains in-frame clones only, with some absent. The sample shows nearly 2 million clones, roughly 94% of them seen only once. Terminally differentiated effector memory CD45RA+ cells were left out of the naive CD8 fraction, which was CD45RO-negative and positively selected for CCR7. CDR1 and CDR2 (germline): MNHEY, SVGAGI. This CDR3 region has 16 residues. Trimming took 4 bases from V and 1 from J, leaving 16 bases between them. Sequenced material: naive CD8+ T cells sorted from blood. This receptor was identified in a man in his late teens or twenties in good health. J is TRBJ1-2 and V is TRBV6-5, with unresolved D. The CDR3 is CASSLQGSQDNYGYTF. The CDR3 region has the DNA TGTGCCAGCAGTTTACAAGGGTCCCAAGATAACTATGGCTACACCTTC.